Described below is a single T cell receptor (beta chain) sequence and its context. Its target antigen remains unknown. Qualities for individual bases were not recorded, and no much larger clone is one base off. The sample comes from a study of T cells in Graves' hyperthyroidism and ophthalmopathy (dated by TCRdb to the late 2010s). The study in broad terms: Peripheral blood samples were taken at the time of initial diagnosis, prior to any treatment. Following sampling, methimazole starting at 30 mg daily was given to hyperthyroidism patients, and high-dose intravenous methylprednisolone was given to ophthalmopathy patients. The study also compared thyroid tissue and blood T-cell repertoires from over 5 Graves' hyperthyroidism patients. The paper reports TCR Vbeta CDR3 sequencing of approximately 140 peripheral blood samples: 40 to 45 ophthalmopathy, fewer than 80 hyperthyroidism and around 17 progressor patients. The approximately 98 discovery patients were randomly divided into training and test sets at a 7:3 ratio. Whether ophthalmopathy could be predicted prospectively was tested in an independent validation cohort made up of approximately 19 hyperthyroidism patients plus 17 patients who later progressed to ophthalmopathy. A discovery cohort of around 100 patients, approximately 45 with Graves' ophthalmopathy and about 58 with stable Graves' hyperthyroidism, was used to find distinguishing TCR V-J signatures. The study at large found these results: Blood samples also contained most of the expanded thyroid clonotypes (frequency above 0.001), which suggests that blood repertoires may reflect thyroid immune responses. Ophthalmopathy was separated from stable hyperthyroidism by a 13 V-J signature model, with 85% to 90% sensitivity and 81% to 83% specificity obtained in cross-validation and 80%/75% obtained in testing. In validation, the model predicted progression to ophthalmopathy a median of about 6.5 months before onset, with approximately 70% sensitivity and roughly 73% specificity. No statistical method was used to fix the sample size in advance, and group allocation was not hidden from the investigators.

The CDR3 starts with the cysteine, ends with the phenylalanine, and has 15 residues. Here the CDR3 DNA is all that survives: 45 bases in frame from base 1. The CDR1 and CDR2 encoded by the germline V gene are KGHDR and SFDVKD. V and J are truncated by 0 bases and 0 bases respectively, leaving an intervening sequence of 7 bases. A patient counted as having stable Graves' hyperthyroidism if no progression to ophthalmopathy occurred over 18 months of follow-up. The hyperthyroidism patients were between 18 and 65 years old and newly diagnosed, with a disease duration of less than 2 months. The study excluded patients with uncontrolled infections, other autoimmune diseases, pregnancy or lactation. Diagnoses were established on the basis of clinical symptoms, serum thyroxine and TRAb, thyroid ultrasound, and orbital computed tomography. PBMCs were separated from approximately 9.9 ml of fresh peripheral blood using Ficoll-Paque density gradient centrifugation. Total RNA was extracted with Trizol reagent, and quality was checked on an Agilent 2100 Bioanalyzer.

TCR beta CDR3 regions were amplified from RNA transcripts. The first round of RT-PCR for the TCR CDR3 was performed with the HTBI primer set and the Qiagen OneStep RT-PCR kit. A second multiplex PCR round built the libraries, followed by size selection and purification. Paired-end sequencing of the libraries was performed with 100 bp reads on an Illumina HiSeq2000. Under the source paper's analysis protocol: SOAPnuke was used to process the raw data, with reads discarded if the reads contained adapters or uncalled bases, had a mean Phred below 15, or lacked an exact constant-primer or identifier match. High-quality paired reads were merged with COPE v1.2.5, and unique nucleotide sequences were defined as clonotypes. MiTCR v1.1 was used to align clonotypes to the IMGT TRBV, TRBD and TRBJ reference segments. Analysis was restricted to V-J combinations with a frequency above 0.0001, which covered 98% to 99.2% of repertoires. The TCS score was defined as the ratio of F50 (clonal expansion) to E x V (chaos), calculated using BLOSUM62-based TCRdist between CDR3 peptides within each V-J. Welch's t-statistics and random forest reduced fewer than 600 V-J features to roughly 13, which were used in a naive Bayes classifier (R e1071). Using fastp trimming at Q25 and MiXCR clonotype assembly, TCRdb reanalyzed the public sequencing data and kept in-frame beta chains. Duplicate CDR3 protein sequences are folded into a single record with the most common DNA and genes. Here the V and J calls rest on TCRdb's processing, not on the authors' analysis. Present in this sample are about 320,000 distinct CDR3 sequences, around 17% of which were seen just once. The top ten constitute around 35% of the sample.

Sequencing used blood. The source is a man aged 25 to 40 with Graves' hyperthyroidism. This chain is built from TRBV24-1 and TRBJ2-5; 5 matching bases give a weak D call of TRBD1. The DNA is as follows: TGTGCCACCAGTGATTTGCAGGGCGACCAAGAGACCCAGTACTTC. Its product reads: CATSDLQGDQETQYF.